One and the same sample provided the 24 T cell receptor beta chains below, sequenced in a study of liver allograft versus peripheral blood T cells. About the study: Transplanted-liver T cell receptor repertoires were compared with recipients' peripheral blood repertoires.

TCRdb re-derived calls from the reads in MiXCR, one entry per CDR3 protein. The sample records about 11,000 distinct CDR3 sequences, less than 30% being singletons. These TCRs come from a human patient who had a liver transplant. The T cells may partly be graft donor cells.

In this sample, this clonotype turned up a few times. V usage is TRBV14 and J usage is TRBJ1-2, with 7 bases identical to TRBD1. The CDR3 length is 18 residues. The germline V gene has CDR1 SGHDN and CDR2 FVKESK. The trim removed 4 bases at V and 4 bases at J, leaving 18 bases unmatched. CDR3 protein: CASSRFDRVTRIFYGYTF. Written as DNA, the CDR3 is TGTGCCAGCAGCCGATTCGACAGGGTCACGCGAATTTTCTATGGCTACACCTTC. Looking up the rest from reference TRBV14 and TRBJ1-2 gives the full variable domain: EAGVTQFPSHSVIEKGQTVTLRCDPISGHDNLYWYRRVMGKEIKFLLHFVKESKQDESGMPNNRFLAERTGGTYSTLKVQPAELEDSGVYFCASSRFDRVTRIFYGYTFGSGTRLTVV.

The J gene is TRBJ1-2, the V gene TRBV12-3 or TRBV12-4; 11 nucleotides agree with TRBD1. The CDR3 consists of 18 residues. With 1 base clipped from V and 6 bases from J, the junction kept 13 bases outside the gene matches. CDR3: CASSLDPRTGGATNGYTF. DNA of the CDR3: TGTGCCAGCAGTTTAGACCCCAGGACAGGGGGCGCGACAAATGGCTACACCTTC.

This clonotype is medium-sized. The J gene is TRBJ1-1, the V gene TRBV6-6; 9 bases are a match to TRBD1. V shed 4 bases and J 1 base; nucleotides not matched to a gene: 13. The CDR3 is made up of 18 amino acids. Germline CDR1 and CDR2: MNHNY and SVGAGI (reference sequence). The CDR3 loop reads CASSFGTGSWSPNTEAFF. In DNA, the CDR3 is TGTGCCAGCAGTTTCGGGACAGGGTCATGGTCCCCGAACACTGAAGCTTTCTTT.

By sample fraction, this clonotype is medium-sized (0.01 to 0.1%). J is TRBJ1-1 and V is TRBV29-1, with D perhaps matching TRBD1 (5 bases). V gave up 2 bases and J gave up 1 base, with 11 bases separating them. The CDR3 covers 14 residues. The germline gives CDR1 SQVTM, CDR2 ANQGSEA. This chain's CDR3 is CSVETGRWNTEAFF. The DNA for the CDR3 is TGCAGCGTTGAAACGGGGCGTTGGAACACTGAAGCTTTCTTT.

A few counts support this clonotype. The V call is TRBV15, the J call TRBJ1-3, with 7 bases fitting TRBD1. The CDR3 runs 17 residues. V trimming: 1 base; J trimming: 1 base; junction bases outside the gene matches: 7. The germline V gene has CDR1 LNHNV and CDR2 YYDKDF (reference sequence). The DNA of the CDR3 is TGTGCCACCAGCAGAGGAGGAGGGGGCGCTTCTGGAAACACCATATATTTT. Protein sequence: CATSRGGGGASGNTIYF.

By share, this clonotype ranks as medium-sized (0.01 to 0.1%). The CDR3 region has the DNA TGTGCCTGGAGCCTGGGAATATCGTCACCCCTCCACTTT. Its protein product is CAWSLGISSPLHF. The J gene is TRBJ1-6, the V gene TRBV30; unclear D gene. Between the trimmed V and J ends, which lost 3 bases and 10 bases, there was a span of 13 bases. Germline lookup yields CDR1 GTSNPN and CDR2 SVGIG (reference sequence). This CDR3 contains 13 residues.

This clonotype was seen ten or more times. The chain has TRBV6-2 or TRBV6-3 and TRBJ1-1, with 9 bases matching TRBD1. CDR1 is MNHEY and CDR2 is SVGEGT in the germline V gene. The V gene end was trimmed by 6 bases and the J gene end by 4 bases; junction bases not matched to a gene: 12. The CDR3 extends over 16 amino acids. CDR3 sequence reads: CASSRTGTGRGTEAFF. The CDR3 nucleotides are TGTGCCAGCAGCCGGACCGGGACAGGGAGGGGCACTGAAGCTTTCTTT.

This clonotype was seen more than once but under ten times. This chain joins TRBV11-2 and TRBJ1-2; 7 bases align to TRBD1. The germline gives CDR1 SGHAT, CDR2 FQNNGV. The CDR3 has 16 amino acids. The V gene end was trimmed by 2 bases and the J gene end by 4 bases; junction bases not matched to a gene: 10. The CDR3 is CASSLSNRQGSYGYTF. DNA of the CDR3: TGTGCCAGCAGCTTATCCAATCGACAGGGTTCCTATGGCTACACCTTC.

This clonotype is judged medium-sized. J is TRBJ1-6 and V is TRBV7-2; D unclear. Germline V gene lookup returns CDR1 SGHTA and CDR2 FQGNSA. The ends were cut back, 8 bases at V and 10 bases at J, with 15 bases in the middle. This CDR3 has 13 residues. The CDR3 DNA is TGTGCCAGCGGATTGCGGTCTAGGTCACCCCTCCACTTT. Translation: CASGLRSRSPLHF.

By sample share, this clonotype is medium-sized (0.01 to 0.1%). This chain connects TRBV15 to TRBJ1-1, with D uncertain. V was pared by 2 bases and J by 1 base, with 2 bases between. CDR1 is LNHNV, CDR2 YYDKDF, per germline (reference sequence). The CDR3 extends over 12 amino acids. The CDR3 nucleotides read TGTGCCACCAGCAGACGGAACACTGAAGCTTTCTTT. It yields the protein CATSRRNTEAFF.

The chain is built from TRBV28 and TRBJ2-7; 8 nucleotides align to TRBD1. The germline V gene encodes CDR1 MDHEN and CDR2 SYDVKM. The CDR3 contains 15 residues. The junction had 8 bases not matched to a gene; V was cut back by 5 bases and J by 2 bases. For the CDR3, the DNA is TGTGCCAGCAGTGCACACACAGGGGGGACCTACGAGCAGTACTTC. Translating it yields CASSAHTGGTYEQYF.

This chain's CDR3 is CASSTRAGTTLRNEQFF. The CDR3 region has the DNA TGTGCCAGTAGTACGAGGGCGGGAACCACCCTACGGAATGAGCAGTTCTTC. The chain joins TRBV19 to TRBJ2-1; D possibly corresponds to TRBD2 (6 bases). CDR1 is LNHDA and CDR2 is SQIVND in the germline V gene (reference sequence). V lost 4 bases to trimming and J lost 7 bases, with 23 bases between them. CDR3 size: 17 residues.

J is TRBJ2-7 and V is TRBV19; 10 bases fit TRBD1. The CDR3 loop spans 15 amino acids. V gave up 6 bases and J gave up 4 bases; unmatched junction bases: 9. From germline, CDR1 is LNHDA and CDR2 SQIVND (reference sequence). In DNA form, the CDR3 reads TGTGCCAGTAGCTCCTCATGGGACAGGGGATACGAGCAGTACTTC. This gives the protein CASSSSWDRGYEQYF.

The V gene is TRBV27, the J gene TRBJ2-7; 8 bases line up with TRBD2. Trimming removed 3 bases from V and 0 bases from J; junction bases left unmatched: 7. The CDR3 loop spans 16 amino acids. CDR1 is MNHEY and CDR2 is SMNVEV in the germline V gene (reference sequence). This CDR3 is CASSFSPSGRSYEQYF. The CDR3 DNA reads TGTGCCAGCAGTTTCTCACCTAGCGGGCGCTCCTACGAGCAGTACTTC.

The V call is TRBV5-6, the J call TRBJ1-2; D remains unclear. Trimming took off 2 bases at V and 0 bases at J, with 8 bases between the two ends. Looked up from germline, CDR1 is SGHDT and CDR2 is YYEEEE. CDR3 length: 14 amino acids. The CDR3 sequence: CASSFGVPNYGYTF. CDR3 in DNA: TGTGCCAGCAGCTTTGGCGTCCCTAACTATGGCTACACCTTC. The full variable domain, rest sourced from reference TRBV5-6 and TRBJ1-2, is DAGVTQSPTHLIKTRGQQVTLRCSPKSGHDTVSWYQQALGQGPQFIFQYYEEEERQRGNFPDRFSGHQFPNYSSELNVNALLLGDSALYLCASSFGVPNYGYTFGSGTRLTVV.

This clonotype is labeled as medium-sized (0.01 to 0.1%). The chain links TRBV24-1 to TRBJ2-1, with 12 nucleotides matching TRBD2. V lost 9 bases, J lost 8 bases, and 10 bases stayed unmatched. The CDR3 sequence is 15 residues long. Germline CDR1 and CDR2: KGHDR and SFDVKD. This CDR3 reads CATGTSGGSEDEQFF. Written as DNA, the CDR3 is TGTGCCACCGGAACTAGCGGGGGGTCGGAAGATGAGCAGTTCTTC.

This chain connects TRBV6-5 to TRBJ2-4; D may match TRBD1 or TRBD2 (6 bases each). Germline CDR1 and CDR2: MNHEY and SVGAGI. V lost 5 bases and J 9 bases, leaving 20 bases between the germline ends. There are 15 residues in the CDR3. The CDR3 DNA follows: TGTGCCAGCAGTCCATCGGGGGCGGAGCGAGGCATTCAGTACTTC. It encodes CASSPSGAERGIQYF.

The chain uses TRBV28 and TRBJ1-2; possible D gene TRBD1, 6 bases. The CDR3 is 13 residues long. V dropped 5 bases and J dropped 2 bases, with 9 bases sitting between them. Germline V gene sequence: CDR1 MDHEN, CDR2 SYDVKM. Here the CDR3 DNA reads TGTGCCAGCAGTGTAACAGGGAACTATGGCTACACCTTC. Its protein product is CASSVTGNYGYTF.

By proportion, this clonotype is medium-sized. CDR3 sequence reads: CASYTPGAGGTMNEQFF. The CDR3 DNA sequence: TGTGCCAGCTATACCCCAGGGGCGGGAGGCACTATGAATGAGCAGTTCTTC. J is TRBJ2-1 and V is TRBV6-6; 8 positions match TRBD2. The CDR3 is 17 residues long. The junction had 19 bases not matched to a gene; V was cut back by 8 bases and J by 7 bases. CDR1 MNHNY and CDR2 SVGAGI come from the germline V gene (reference sequence).

About this clonotype itself: A much larger clone sits a single nucleotide away, making a read error possible. The V and J genes are TRBV6-5 and TRBJ2-7, with TRBD1 as a possible D gene (5 bases). Germline-derived CDR1 and CDR2 are MNHEY and SVGAGI. The CDR3 loop spans 14 amino acids. V was pared by 8 bases and J by 3 bases, with 17 bases between. DNA of the CDR3: TGTGCCAGCTGTTCTGCGCAGGGCCTCTACGAGCAGTACTTC. Amino acid sequence: CASCSAQGLYEQYF.

The rearrangement links TRBV5-4 to TRBJ1-1; no clear D gene. Per germline, CDR1 SGHNT and CDR2 YYREEE (reference sequence). V lost 7 bases to trimming and J lost 1 base, with 11 bases between them. The CDR3 spans 13 residues. CDR3 residues: CASHGPGNTEAFF. The CDR3 DNA reads TGTGCCAGCCACGGACCTGGGAACACTGAAGCTTTCTTT.

The V and J genes are TRBV20-1 and TRBJ1-5, with a weak D call TRBD1 (5 bases). The CDR3 has 15 residues. Germline lookup yields CDR1 DFQATT and CDR2 SNEGSKA (reference sequence). V was shortened by 6 bases and J by 1 base, with 16 bases between the two germline ends. The CDR3 sequence is CSARVQGSSNQPQHF. The CDR3 DNA reads as TGCAGTGCGCGAGTCCAGGGTAGCAGCAATCAGCCCCAGCATTTT.

The table lists this clonotype with a few counts. This chain uses TRBV30 with TRBJ1-5; TRBD1 aligns across 9 bases. The CDR3 totals 15 residues. V lost 2 bases and J lost 3; bases outside the gene matches: 5. Germline assignment: CDR1 GTSNPN and CDR2 SVGIG (reference sequence). The CDR3 DNA reads as TGTGCCTGGAGTAAGGGACAGGGAGACAATCAGCCCCAGCATTTT. Translated: CAWSKGQGDNQPQHF.

The rearrangement links TRBV19 to TRBJ2-1; D might be TRBD2 (6 bases). Trimming removed 6 bases from V and 3 bases from J, with 21 bases in between. Per the germline V gene, CDR1 is LNHDA and CDR2 is SQIVND (reference sequence). The CDR3 spans 17 residues. The CDR3 DNA reads TGTGCCAGTAGAACATCGCTGTGGGCGGGAAGCTACAATGAGCAGTTCTTC. Residues: CASRTSLWAGSYNEQFF.